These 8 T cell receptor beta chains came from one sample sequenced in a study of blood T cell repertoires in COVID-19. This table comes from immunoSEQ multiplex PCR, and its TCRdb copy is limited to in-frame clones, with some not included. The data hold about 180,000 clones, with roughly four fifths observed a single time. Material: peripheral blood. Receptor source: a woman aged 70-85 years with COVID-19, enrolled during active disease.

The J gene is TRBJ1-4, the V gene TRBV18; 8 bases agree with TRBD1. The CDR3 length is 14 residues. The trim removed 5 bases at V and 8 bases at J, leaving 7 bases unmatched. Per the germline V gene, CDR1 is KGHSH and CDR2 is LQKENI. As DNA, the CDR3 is TGTGCCAGCTCAACCCAGGGGGCGCGGGAAAAACTGTTTTTT. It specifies CASSTQGAREKLFF. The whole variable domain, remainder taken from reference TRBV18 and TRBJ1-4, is NAGVMQNPRHLVRRRGQEARLRCSPMKGHSHVYWYRQLPEEGLKFMVYLQKENIIDESGMPKERFSAEFPKEGPSILRIQQVVRGDSAAYFCASSTQGAREKLFFGSGTQLSVL.

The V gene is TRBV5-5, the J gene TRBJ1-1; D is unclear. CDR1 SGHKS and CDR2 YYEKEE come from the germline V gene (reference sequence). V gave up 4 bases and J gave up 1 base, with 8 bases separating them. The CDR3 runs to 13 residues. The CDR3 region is CASSMTTNTEAFF. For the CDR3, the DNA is TGTGCCAGCAGCATGACTACGAACACTGAAGCTTTCTTT.

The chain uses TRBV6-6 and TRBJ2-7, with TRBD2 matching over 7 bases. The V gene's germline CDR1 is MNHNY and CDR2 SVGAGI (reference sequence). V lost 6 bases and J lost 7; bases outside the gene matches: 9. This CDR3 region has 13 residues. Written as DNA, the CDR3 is TGTGCCAGCAGCTCGGCGGGAGCCAGGGAGCAGTACTTC. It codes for CASSSAGAREQYF.

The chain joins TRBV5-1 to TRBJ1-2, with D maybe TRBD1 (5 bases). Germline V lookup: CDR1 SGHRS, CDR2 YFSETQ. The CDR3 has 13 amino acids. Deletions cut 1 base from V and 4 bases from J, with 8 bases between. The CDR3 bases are TGCGCCAGCAGCTTGACAGGCCCCTATGGCTACACCTTC. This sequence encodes CASSLTGPYGYTF.

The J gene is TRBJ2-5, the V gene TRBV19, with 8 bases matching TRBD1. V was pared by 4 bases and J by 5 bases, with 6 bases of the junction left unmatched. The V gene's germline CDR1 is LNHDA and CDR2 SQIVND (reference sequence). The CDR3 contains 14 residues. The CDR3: CASSNAGGRETQYF. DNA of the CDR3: TGTGCCAGTAGTAATGCAGGGGGCAGGGAGACCCAGTACTTC.

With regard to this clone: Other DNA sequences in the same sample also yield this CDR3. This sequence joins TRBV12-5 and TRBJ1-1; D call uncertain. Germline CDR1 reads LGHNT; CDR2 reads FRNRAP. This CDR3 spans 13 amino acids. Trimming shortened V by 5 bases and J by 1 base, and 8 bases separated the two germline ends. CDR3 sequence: CASGLQENTEAFF. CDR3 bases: TGTGCTAGTGGTCTCCAGGAGAACACTGAAGCTTTCTTT.

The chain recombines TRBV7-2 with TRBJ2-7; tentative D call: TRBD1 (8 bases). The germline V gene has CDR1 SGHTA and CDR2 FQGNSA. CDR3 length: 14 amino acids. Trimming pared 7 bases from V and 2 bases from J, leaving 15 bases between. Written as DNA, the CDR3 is TGTGCCAGCAACGGGGGGACAGGAACCTACGAGCAGTACTTC. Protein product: CASNGGTGTYEQYF.

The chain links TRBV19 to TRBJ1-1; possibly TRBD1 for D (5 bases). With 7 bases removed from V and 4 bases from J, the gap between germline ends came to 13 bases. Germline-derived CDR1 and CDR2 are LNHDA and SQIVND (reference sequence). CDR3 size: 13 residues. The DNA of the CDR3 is TGTGCCAGTACAGGCCAGGGTGTCACTGAAGCTTTCTTT. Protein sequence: CASTGQGVTEAFF. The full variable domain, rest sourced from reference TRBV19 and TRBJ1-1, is DGGITQSPKYLFRKEGQNVTLSCEQNLNHDAMYWYRQDPGQGLRLIYYSQIVNDFQKGDIAEGYSVSREKKESFPLTVTSAQKNPTAFYLCASTGQGVTEAFFGQGTRLTVV.